Shown below are 23 T cell receptor beta chains from a single sample sequenced in a study of early T cells in non-severe SARS-CoV-2 infection. From the 5' RACE reads, TCRdb called clonotypes with MiXCR, one entry per CDR3 protein. The repertoire has some 50,000 distinct CDR3 sequences, over 8% of them found once; the top ten carry around 4%. The sequencing input was whole blood. The receptors come from an adult who was a healthcare worker with PCR-confirmed SARS-CoV-2 infection or an uninfected control (not recorded which).

Only a few counts were recorded for this clonotype. This sequence joins TRBV30 and TRBJ2-5, with 10 nucleotides matching TRBD2. The germline V gene encodes CDR1 GTSNPN and CDR2 SVGIG (reference sequence). The V segment lost 5 bases and the J segment 1 base; nucleotides outside the gene matches: 10. The CDR3 consists of 16 residues. This chain's CDR3 is CAWEPPGLAFQETQYF. As DNA, the CDR3 is TGTGCCTGGGAACCCCCGGGACTAGCGTTCCAAGAGACCCAGTACTTC.

The sample holds many counts of this clonotype. The CDR3 protein is CASSRSGSYNEQFF. CDR3 bases: TGTGCCAGCAGCAGGTCGGGGTCCTACAATGAGCAGTTCTTC. The V gene is TRBV7-9, the J gene TRBJ2-1, with TRBD2 as a possible D gene (5 bases). Looked up from germline, CDR1 is SEHNR and CDR2 is FQNEAQ (reference sequence). CDR3 length: 14 residues. V shed 5 bases and J shed 1 base, with 9 bases lying between them.

Many counts were recorded for this clonotype. The J gene is TRBJ2-3, the V gene TRBV7-6; TRBD2 aligns across 8 bases. Unmatched junction bases numbered 13, after V lost 1 base and J lost 4 bases. CDR3 length: 18 residues. CDR1 and CDR2 from the germline V gene are SGHVS and FNYEAQ. The CDR3 DNA sequence: TGTGCCAGCAGCTTAGTAGATTTACGCGGGAGGTCCGCAGATACGCAGTATTTT. Translating gives CASSLVDLRGRSADTQYF.

Many counts were recorded for this clonotype. The genes are TRBV27 and TRBJ1-1, with D possibly matching TRBD1 (5 bases). CDR3 length: 14 amino acids. V lost 2 bases and J 1 base, leaving 8 bases between the germline ends. Per germline, CDR1 MNHEY and CDR2 SMNVEV (reference sequence). The CDR3 DNA sequence: TGTGCCAGCAGTTTAAGGGGACCGAACACTGAAGCTTTCTTT. Translating gives CASSLRGPNTEAFF.

The V call is TRBV20-1, the J call TRBJ2-1, with 13 bases identical to TRBD2. Germline V gene sequence: CDR1 DFQATT, CDR2 SNEGSKA (reference sequence). The CDR3 length is 17 residues. Germline trimming cut 6 bases from V and 0 bases from J; bases unmatched to any gene: 8. CDR3 coding DNA: TGCAGTGCGCTGGGGACTAGCGGGGTTAGCTCCTACAATGAGCAGTTCTTC. Translation gives CSALGTSGVSSYNEQFF.

Ten or more counts support this clonotype. The chain joins TRBV9 to TRBJ1-6, with 7 bases lining up with TRBD1. The V gene end was trimmed by 0 bases and the J gene end by 7 bases; junction bases not matched to a gene: 4. The CDR3 is 15 residues long. Germline assignment: CDR1 SGDLS and CDR2 YYNGEE. CDR3 in DNA: TGTGCCAGCAGCGTAGACGAGGGGGCGAATTCACCCCTCCACTTT. It codes for CASSVDEGANSPLHF.

This clonotype was detected only a few times. The chain links TRBV29-1 to TRBJ2-1; D unresolved. The ends were cut back, 0 bases at V and 9 bases at J, with 9 bases in the middle. Germline CDR1 is SQVTM and CDR2 is ANQGSEA. The CDR3 covers 12 residues. The CDR3 spells CSVEEVGREQFF. The DNA for the CDR3 is TGCAGCGTTGAAGAGGTAGGGCGTGAGCAGTTCTTC.

This clonotype was observed a few times. The genes are TRBV11-2 and TRBJ2-7, with 10 bases that match TRBD2. CDR3 length: 15 residues. In germline, CDR1 is SGHAT, CDR2 FQNNGV. V was pared by 1 base and J by 5 bases, with 5 bases of the junction left unmatched. The chain's CDR3 is CASSLGLAGKHEQYF. In nucleotides, the CDR3 is TGTGCCAGCAGCTTAGGACTAGCGGGTAAACACGAGCAGTACTTC.

This clonotype occurred many times. J is TRBJ2-3 and V is TRBV20-1; a possible D gene is TRBD2 (5 bases). The CDR3 extends over 15 amino acids. V gave up 5 bases and J gave up 0 bases, with 15 bases separating them. Germline V gives CDR1 DFQATT, CDR2 SNEGSKA (reference sequence). CDR3 bases: TGCAGTGCTGACCCCCCAGCGGTGAGCACAGATACGCAGTATTTT. Translating gives CSADPPAVSTDTQYF.

This clonotype was counted many times. The chain has TRBV10-1 and TRBJ2-7, with 8 bases matching TRBD1. The V segment lost 3 bases and the J segment 3 bases; nucleotides outside the gene matches: 7. Germline CDR1 and CDR2: WNHNN and SYGVQD (reference sequence). This CDR3 is built from 15 residues. Written as DNA, the CDR3 is TGCGCCAGCAGTGACCCAAGACAGGGGAGCTACGAGCAGTACTTC. Its translation: CASSDPRQGSYEQYF.

This clonotype was seen ten or more times. The V gene is TRBV11-2, the J gene TRBJ2-7; either TRBD1 or TRBD2 may fit D (5 bases each). CDR1 is SGHAT and CDR2 is FQNNGV in the germline V gene. CDR3 length equals 16 residues. The germline V and J ends were trimmed by 1 base and 1 base, with 14 bases remaining between them. CDR3 nucleotides: TGTGCCAGCAGCTTAGGTTTGGGGACGTCATCCTACGAGCAGTACTTC. Translation gives CASSLGLGTSSYEQYF. The whole variable domain, filled in from reference TRBV11-2 and TRBJ2-7, reads EAGVAQSPRYKIIEKRQSVAFWCNPISGHATLYWYQQILGQGPKLLIQFQNNGVVDDSQLPKDRFSAERLKGVDSTLKIQPAKLEDSAVYLCASSLGLGTSSYEQYFGPGTRLTVT.

This clonotype occurred many times. The chain has TRBV5-6 and TRBJ1-4, with D perhaps TRBD1 (5 bases). Trimming took 4 bases from V and 7 from J, leaving 11 bases between them. Germline V CDR1 and CDR2: SGHDT, YYEEEE. The CDR3 is made up of 13 amino acids. For the CDR3, the DNA is TGTGCCAGCAGCCGGAGGGACTCTGAAAAACTGTTTTTT. This translates into CASSRRDSEKLFF.

The J gene is TRBJ2-1, the V gene TRBV4-1, with 9 bases matching TRBD1. The CDR3 runs 15 residues. Germline CDR1 and CDR2: MGHRA and YSYEKL. V trimming: 5 bases; J trimming: 5 bases; junction bases outside the gene matches: 7. CDR3 in amino acids: CASSNTGTGHNEQFF. The CDR3 DNA sequence: TGCGCCAGCAGCAATACCGGGACAGGGCACAATGAGCAGTTCTTC.

V is TRBV5-4 and J is TRBJ2-1; 8 nucleotides align to TRBD1. Germline CDR1 SGHNT, CDR2 YYREEE (reference sequence). V lost 0 bases and J lost 0; bases outside the gene matches: 14. The CDR3 is 20 amino acids. The CDR3 loop reads CASSLGGRGRSMSSYNEQFF. CDR3 DNA sequence: TGTGCCAGCAGCTTGGGGGGCAGGGGGCGATCCATGAGCTCCTACAATGAGCAGTTCTTC. The variable domain in full, completed from reference TRBV5-4 and TRBJ2-1, reads ETGVTQSPTHLIKTRGQQVTLRCSSQSGHNTVSWYQQALGQGPQFIFQYYREEENGRGNFPPRFSGLQFPNYSSELNVNALELDDSALYLCASSLGGRGRSMSSYNEQFFGPGTRLTVL.

This clonotype was found many times. This chain uses TRBV6-6 with TRBJ1-2; weak D call: TRBD1 (6 bases). The CDR3 loop spans 15 amino acids. The V end lost 1 base, the J end lost 6 bases, and 15 bases lay between the germline ends. CDR1 is MNHNY, CDR2 SVGAGI, per germline (reference sequence). CDR3 sequence (DNA): TGTGCCAGCAGTTACTGGGAGACAGGTTCAGATGGCTACACCTTC. It is translated as CASSYWETGSDGYTF.

This clonotype was seen ten or more times. V gene TRBV7-7 combines with J gene TRBJ2-5, with D possibly TRBD2 on 5 matching bases. The CDR3 consists of 14 residues. Germline V gives CDR1 SSHAT, CDR2 FNYEAQ (reference sequence). V was shortened by 2 bases and J by 5 bases, with 12 bases between the two germline ends. The CDR3 here is CASSLKGERETQYF. CDR3 coding DNA: TGTGCCAGCAGCTTAAAGGGAGAACGGGAGACCCAGTACTTC.

The V and J genes are TRBV10-2 and TRBJ2-7; 9 bases agree with TRBD2. The J segment lost 3 bases and the V segment lost 4 bases, leaving 4 bases of the junction unmatched. The germline CDR1 and CDR2 sequences are WSHSY and SAAADI. This CDR3 comprises 14 residues. This chain's CDR3 is CASSVSGGIYEQYF. The CDR3 nucleotides read TGCGCCAGCAGTGTTAGCGGGGGAATCTACGAGCAGTACTTC.

A few counts support this clonotype. The V call is TRBV29-1, the J call TRBJ2-3, with no clear D. The CDR3 extends over 11 amino acids. Germline V gene lookup returns CDR1 SQVTM and CDR2 ANQGSEA. Deletions cut 8 bases from V and 2 bases from J, with 8 bases between. In DNA form, the CDR3 reads TGCAGCACCCTATTCACAGATACGCAGTATTTT. Its translation is CSTLFTDTQYF.

The rearrangement joins TRBV5-1 to TRBJ2-3, with TRBD2 matching over 14 bases. The CDR3 has 17 residues. V shed 3 bases and J 5 bases; nucleotides not matched to a gene: 8. The V gene's germline CDR1 is SGHRS and CDR2 YFSETQ. This chain's CDR3 is CASSSGTSGGQGDTQYF. CDR3 nucleotides: TGCGCCAGCAGCTCCGGGACTAGCGGGGGCCAGGGAGATACGCAGTATTTT.

This clonotype was detected only a few times. This chain joins TRBV5-4 and TRBJ1-2, with 7 bases matching TRBD1. The CDR3 contains 14 residues. Per germline, CDR1 SGHNT and CDR2 YYREEE (reference sequence). The V gene end was trimmed by 2 bases and the J gene end by 3 bases; junction bases not matched to a gene: 4. The CDR3 here is CASSFAGGDYGYTF. The CDR3 DNA follows: TGTGCCAGCAGCTTCGCAGGGGGAGACTATGGCTACACCTTC. Full variable domain (missing parts from reference TRBV5-4 and TRBJ1-2): ETGVTQSPTHLIKTRGQQVTLRCSSQSGHNTVSWYQQALGQGPQFIFQYYREEENGRGNFPPRFSGLQFPNYSSELNVNALELDDSALYLCASSFAGGDYGYTFGSGTRLTVV.

This chain joins TRBV20-1 and TRBJ2-1, with TRBD1 identical over 10 bases. J gave up 4 bases and V 1 base, and 4 bases lay outside the gene matches. Germline V CDR1 and CDR2: DFQATT, SNEGSKA (reference sequence). CDR3 length equals 15 residues. The CDR3 protein is CSARVGDRGYNEQFF. Here the CDR3 DNA reads TGCAGTGCTAGAGTAGGGGACAGGGGATACAATGAGCAGTTCTTC.

The chain couples TRBV20-1 to TRBJ2-1; unclear D gene. V lost 3 bases and J 5 bases, leaving 11 bases between the germline ends. The V gene's germline CDR1 is DFQATT and CDR2 SNEGSKA (reference sequence). The CDR3 extends over 13 amino acids. The CDR3 here is CSARSAAHNEQFF. The DNA for the CDR3 is TGCAGTGCTAGGTCGGCCGCCCACAATGAGCAGTTCTTC.

The rearrangement links TRBV5-6 to TRBJ2-2; 8 bases fit TRBD1. Germline CDR1 SGHDT, CDR2 YYEEEE. The CDR3 is 15 amino acids. V shed 2 bases and J 3 bases; nucleotides not matched to a gene: 3. The CDR3 sequence is CASSFGTGYTGELFF. The CDR3 DNA reads TGTGCCAGCAGCTTCGGGACAGGATACACCGGGGAGCTGTTTTTT.